Ten or more counts support the clone carrying this TCR beta chain. The target antigen is unknown. The data were taken from a study of T cells in Graves' hyperthyroidism and ophthalmopathy. The study's findings and limits: Model predictions of ophthalmopathy came a median approximately seven months before onset. Most thyroid clonotypes expanded above 0.001 were also detected in blood.

CDR1 is SGHTA, CDR2 FQGNSA, per germline. The V gene lost 1 base and the J gene lost 4 bases, with 16 bases spanning the gap. The CDR3 is 16 amino acids. A NOSPECS grade of at least 4, a Clinical Activity Score of at least 3 and duration under 3 months were recorded in ophthalmopathy patients. Lactation, pregnancy, other autoimmune disease or uncontrolled infection led to exclusion of patients. The source material, RNA transcripts, was used to amplify TCR beta CDR3 regions. First-round RT-PCR of the TCR CDR3 relied on the HTBI primer set. A single record per CDR3 protein comes from TCRdb applying MiXCR to the multiplex PCR reads. The profile shows about 640,000 distinct CDR3 sequences, less than 25% of them singletons.

Input material: blood. This TCR came from a man aged 25-45 years with Graves' ophthalmopathy. This sequence joins TRBV7-2 and TRBJ1-2, with TRBD1 as a possible D gene (5 bases). This CDR3 is CASSLGGPGRVYGYTF. CDR3 in DNA: TGTGCCAGCAGCTTAGGAGGGCCAGGGCGGGTCTATGGCTACACCTTC.